This T cell receptor (beta chain) originates from a study of cytomegalovirus exposure and HLA in healthy donors. Data came from immunoSEQ multiplex PCR; TCRdb stores just in-frame clones and leaves some out. The sample consists of just over 65,000 clones, approximately 97% of them appearing once. The V gene's germline CDR1 is SGHTA and CDR2 FQGTGA. The V end lost 2 bases, the J end lost 0 bases, and 12 bases lay between the germline ends. The CDR3 runs 16 residues. This clone appeared once. Its antigen is still unknown. Study observations and caveats: The dataset shows that most TCR sequences were rare, while some public TCRs occurred in many donors. According to a subsequent analysis, TCR clusters from the first cohort were inclined to appear together in the 90 to 150 validation repertoires. In vitro experiments confirmed that a few CMV-associated chains were specific for CMV antigens. The study flagged 150 to 200 TCR beta chains as cytomegalovirus-associated.

The specimen was PBMCs. V gene TRBV7-3 combines with J gene TRBJ2-3; no clear D. The sequence was collected from a woman under 30 in good health and CMV-seropositive. This CDR3 reads CASSLLGTISTDTQYF. CDR3 bases: TGTGCCAGCAGCTTACTGGGCACGATTAGCACAGATACGCAGTATTTT. The whole variable domain, remainder taken from reference TRBV7-3 and TRBJ2-3, is GAGVSQTPSNKVTEKGKYVELRCDPISGHTALYWYRQSLGQGPEFLIYFQGTGAADDSGLPNDRFFAVRPEGSVSTLKIQRTERGDSAVYLCASSLLGTISTDTQYFGPGTRLTVL.